This T cell receptor beta chain was documented in a study of human T cells and chemical hapten exposure. The time point here: pre-sensitization, week 0. As to treatment: therapeutic diphenylcyclopropenone sensitization with weekly scalp DPC. Alopecia patients deemed DPC-suitable, aged 18 to 70, excluding pregnancy. Unfractionated whole blood was the source of the extracted total RNA. Broader study findings: TCRs whose frequency exceeded 1 in 1000 remained the same following DPC sensitization.

Details on this clonotype: Its antigen is not identified.

Germline loops: CDR1 LGHDT, CDR2 YNNKEL (reference sequence). V lost 3 bases and J lost 3, with 5 bases in between. This CDR3 has 13 residues. A single record per CDR3 protein comes from TCRdb applying MiXCR to the RACE reads. Of tens of thousands of distinct CDR3 sequences listed, about 15% are singletons. Source: whole blood, taken in connection with sensitization to the hapten diphenylcyclopropenone (DPC). This receptor was identified in a woman aged 45-65 years with alopecia areata. Some clones in this sample may be carry-over from other donors' samples. The rearrangement joins TRBV3-1 to TRBJ2-2; D is unresolved. CDR3: CASSHLDTGELFF. CDR3 bases: TGTGCCAGCAGCCATCTCGACACCGGGGAGCTGTTTTTT.